This is a list of T cell receptor beta chains from one sample in a study of blood T cells in healthy people across ages. TCRdb passed the 5' RACE reads through MiXCR, listing each CDR3 protein once. This sample has 1.5 million to 2 million distinct CDR3 sequences, with roughly 27% found just once. The sample was blood. The receptors stem from a woman younger than 45 in good health. CDR3s include the opening cysteine and the closing phenylalanine or tryptophan. The order of the fields is J gene, V gene, CDR3 protein.

TRBJ2-4 | TRBV7-2 | CASSLALGRGKNVQYF
TRBJ1-2 | TRBV29-1 | CSVEGLTGYTF
TRBJ1-2 | TRBV6-5 | CASSYSLAGGYTF
TRBJ2-7 | TRBV5-1 | CASSLVSGQEVYEQYF
TRBJ1-5 | TRBV3-1 | CASSKDIGTNNQPQHF
TRBJ1-2 | TRBV5-1 | CASSSTLGQAYGYTF
TRBJ1-2 | TRBV10-3 | CAISGDWGGYTF
TRBJ2-6 | TRBV9 | CASSVAASGANVRTF
NA | TRBV6-5 | CASSYTEWGLAYNEQYF
TRBJ1-1 | TRBV12-3/TRBV12-4 | CASSTGVTEAFF
TRBJ2-1 | TRBV20-1 | CSASTTSGGYNEQFF
TRBJ1-5 | TRBV20-1 | CSASGGSYSNQPQHF
TRBJ2-4 | TRBV3-1 | CASSSRAGAVAKNIQYF
TRBJ1-5 | TRBV20-1 | CSARDLSGQKHQPQHF
TRBJ1-2 | TRBV7-9 | CASSPGQAANYGYTF
TRBJ2-7 | TRBV20-1 | CSARDTTGYGGEQYF
TRBJ2-3 | TRBV20-1 | CSARERESGDYTDTQYF
TRBJ1-1 | TRBV29-1 | CSGGTVTEAFF
TRBJ1-2 | TRBV29-1 | CSVEVGQYYGYTF
TRBJ2-7 | TRBV12-3/TRBV12-4 | CASSLGTVIGEQYF
TRBJ2-1 | TRBV7-2 | CASSHSIGVGNEQFF
TRBJ2-5 | TRBV7-2 | CASRRDSDQETQYF
TRBJ2-2 | TRBV29-1 | CSIEAEPGPAGELFF
TRBJ2-7 | TRBV7-9 | CASTPKTRPYEQYF
TRBJ1-1 | TRBV11-2 | CASSHHRGMNTEAFF
TRBJ2-1 | TRBV10-3 | CATAADVSYNEQFF
TRBJ1-2 | TRBV30 | CAWSLTRYGYTF
TRBJ2-5 | TRBV7-6 | CASSGRRGGETQYF
TRBJ2-7 | TRBV20-1 | CSARGSGLAGEREQYF
NA | TRBV12-3/TRBV12-4 | CASSFAGLAEQYF
TRBJ2-3 | TRBV30 | CACMLNTQYF